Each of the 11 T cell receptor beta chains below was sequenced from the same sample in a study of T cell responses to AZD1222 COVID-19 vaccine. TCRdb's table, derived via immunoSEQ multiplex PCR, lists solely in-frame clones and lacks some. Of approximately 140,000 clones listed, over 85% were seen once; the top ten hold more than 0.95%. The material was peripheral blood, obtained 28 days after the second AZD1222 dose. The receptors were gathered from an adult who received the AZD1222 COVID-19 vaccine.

The CDR3 DNA reads as TGTGCCAGCAGCTTCCCCGCCCTAGCGGCCAAATCCTACAATGAGCAGTTCTTC. Protein sequence: CASSFPALAAKSYNEQFF. The J gene is TRBJ2-1, the V gene TRBV11-2, with 7 bases aligning to TRBD2. The germline V gene encodes CDR1 SGHAT and CDR2 FQNNGV. V trimming: 3 bases; J trimming: 1 base; junction bases outside the gene matches: 12. This CDR3 spans 18 amino acids.

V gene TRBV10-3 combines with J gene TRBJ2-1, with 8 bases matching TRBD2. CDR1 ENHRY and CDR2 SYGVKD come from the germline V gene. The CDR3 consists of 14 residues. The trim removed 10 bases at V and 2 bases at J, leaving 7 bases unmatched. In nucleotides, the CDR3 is TGTGCCACGACGATAGCGGGGACCTACAATGAGCAGTTCTTC. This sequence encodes CATTIAGTYNEQFF.

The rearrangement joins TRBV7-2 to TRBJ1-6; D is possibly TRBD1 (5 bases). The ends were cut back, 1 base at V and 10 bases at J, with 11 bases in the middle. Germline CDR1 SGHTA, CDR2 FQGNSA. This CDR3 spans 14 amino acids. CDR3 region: CASSLEQVWSPLHF. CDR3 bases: TGTGCCAGCAGCTTAGAACAGGTTTGGTCACCCCTCCACTTT.

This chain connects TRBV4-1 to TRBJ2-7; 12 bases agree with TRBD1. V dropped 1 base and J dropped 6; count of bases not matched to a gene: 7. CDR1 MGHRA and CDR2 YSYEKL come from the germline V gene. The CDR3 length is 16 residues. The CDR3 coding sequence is TGCGCCAGCAGCCAAGGACCGGGACAGGGGGCGCGCGAGCAGTACTTC. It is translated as CASSQGPGQGAREQYF.

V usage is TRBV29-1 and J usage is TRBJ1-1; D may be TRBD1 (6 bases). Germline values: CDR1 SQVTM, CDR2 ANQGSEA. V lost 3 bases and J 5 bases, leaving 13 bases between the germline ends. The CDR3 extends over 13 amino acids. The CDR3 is CSVEETGGTEAFF. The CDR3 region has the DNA TGCAGCGTTGAGGAGACAGGAGGAACTGAAGCTTTCTTT.

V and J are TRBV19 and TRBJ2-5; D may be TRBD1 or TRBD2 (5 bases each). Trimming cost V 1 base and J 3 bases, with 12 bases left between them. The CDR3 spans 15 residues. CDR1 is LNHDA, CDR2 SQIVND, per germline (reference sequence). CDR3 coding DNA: TGTGCCAGTAGTATAGCGGGGACGGGCAAAGAGACCCAGTACTTC. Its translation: CASSIAGTGKETQYF.

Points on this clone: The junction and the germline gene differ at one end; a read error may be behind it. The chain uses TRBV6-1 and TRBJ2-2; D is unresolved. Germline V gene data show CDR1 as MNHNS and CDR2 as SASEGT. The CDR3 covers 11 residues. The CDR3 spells CASIEVGELFF. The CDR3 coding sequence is TGTGCCAGCATTGAAGTCGGGGAGCTGTTTTTT.

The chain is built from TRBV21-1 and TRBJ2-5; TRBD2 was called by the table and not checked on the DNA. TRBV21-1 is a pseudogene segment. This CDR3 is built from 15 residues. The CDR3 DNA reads TGTGCCAGCAGCCGAGGTTCCCAAGAGGAGGAGACCCAGTACTTC. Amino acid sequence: CASSRGSQEEETQYF.

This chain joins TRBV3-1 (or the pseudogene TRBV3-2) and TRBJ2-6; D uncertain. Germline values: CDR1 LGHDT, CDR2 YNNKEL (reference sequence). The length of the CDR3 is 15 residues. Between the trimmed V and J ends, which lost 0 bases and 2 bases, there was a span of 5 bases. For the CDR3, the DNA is TGTGCCAGCAGCCAAGATATAACTGGGGCCAACGTCCTGACTTTC. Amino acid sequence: CASSQDITGANVLTF.

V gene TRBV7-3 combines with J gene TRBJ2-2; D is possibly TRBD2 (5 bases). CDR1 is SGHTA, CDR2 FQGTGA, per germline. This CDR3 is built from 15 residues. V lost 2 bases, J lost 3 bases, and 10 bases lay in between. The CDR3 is CASSLDGGDTGELFF. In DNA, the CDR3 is TGTGCCAGCAGCTTAGACGGAGGTGACACCGGGGAGCTGTTTTTT.

In DNA, the CDR3 is TGTGCCAGCAGTTGGGATCTAGCCGAGACCCAGTACTTC. It specifies CASSWDLAETQYF. The rearrangement joins TRBV6-5 to TRBJ2-5, with a possible D match to TRBD2 (5 bases). Per germline, CDR1 MNHEY and CDR2 SVGAGI. CDR3 size: 13 residues. Trimming shortened V by 4 bases and J by 5 bases, and 11 bases separated the two germline ends.